This T cell receptor beta chain derives from a study of blood T cells in healthy people across ages. The CDR3 has 15 residues. Germline lookup yields CDR1 SGHDT and CDR2 YYEEEE. With V trimmed by 2 bases and J by 3 bases, 8 bases remained unmatched. With a J-beta primer mix and a sample-barcoded 5' primer, a second PCR ran roughly 6 to 11 cycles. TCRdb reanalysed the 5' RACE reads using MiXCR and keeps one entry per CDR3 protein. Of around 1,000,000 distinct CDR3 sequences listed, around 27% are singletons. This clonotype has just a few counts. Separately, the same data were catalogued under a study of T cells of mothers and their children. From that paper: Normalized overlap was always slightly, never significantly, higher in related than unrelated mother-child pairs.

This rearrangement joins TRBV5-6 to TRBJ2-7; 7 positions agree with TRBD1. The source of this sequence is a girl aged 2-10 years in good health. The sequencing sample was made of blood. CDR3 in amino acids: CASSFGNRGGYEQYF. The CDR3 coding sequence is TGTGCCAGCAGCTTTGGGAACAGGGGTGGCTACGAGCAGTACTTC.